This TCR beta chain was identified in a study of cytomegalovirus exposure and HLA in healthy donors. Sequencing used immunoSEQ multiplex PCR; TCRdb keeps in-frame clones, though not all of them. The data hold roughly 180,000 clones, with roughly nine tenths observed a single time. CDR3 length: 15 amino acids. Germline loops: CDR1 LNHDA, CDR2 SQIVND (reference sequence). Unmatched junction bases numbered 7, after V lost 4 bases and J lost 2 bases. The V and J genes are TRBV19 and TRBJ2-7; 8 nucleotides line up with TRBD1. This clonotype originated in a man aged 25 to 45 in good health and CMV-seropositive. What was sequenced was PBMCs. CDR3 sequence: CASSTGQGLPYEQYF. The DNA of the CDR3 is TGTGCCAGTAGTACCGGACAGGGCTTACCCTACGAGCAGTACTTC.